This TCR beta chain was found in a study of cytomegalovirus exposure and HLA in healthy donors. Germline trimming cut 4 bases from V and 8 bases from J; bases unmatched to any gene: 14. The CDR3 covers 16 residues. The germline V gene encodes CDR1 LNHDA and CDR2 SQIVND (reference sequence). Libraries were prepared by immunoSEQ multiplex PCR; TCRdb keeps only in-frame clonotypes and omits some of them. The data show some 210,000 clones, with around 90% seen just once and roughly 2% held by the top ten. There are a few counts of this clone. What was sequenced was PBMCs. The chain couples TRBV19 to TRBJ2-1; 7 nucleotides align to TRBD2. This TCR came from a woman aged 18-35 years in good health and CMV-seropositive. The CDR3 coding sequence is TGTGCCAGTAGTACCATGATAACGGGAGGAACGGATGAGCAGTTCTTC. Its translation: CASSTMITGGTDEQFF.